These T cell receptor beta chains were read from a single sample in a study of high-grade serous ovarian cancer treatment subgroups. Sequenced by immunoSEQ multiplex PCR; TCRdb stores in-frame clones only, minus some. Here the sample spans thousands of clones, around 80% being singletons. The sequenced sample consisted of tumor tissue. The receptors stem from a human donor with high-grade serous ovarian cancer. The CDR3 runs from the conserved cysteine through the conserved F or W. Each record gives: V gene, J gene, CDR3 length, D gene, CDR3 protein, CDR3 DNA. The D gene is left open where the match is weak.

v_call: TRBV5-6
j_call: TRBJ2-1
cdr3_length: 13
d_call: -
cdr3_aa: CASSFVEGNEQFF
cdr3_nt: TGTGCCAGCAGCTTTGTGGAGGGCAATGAGCAGTTCTTC

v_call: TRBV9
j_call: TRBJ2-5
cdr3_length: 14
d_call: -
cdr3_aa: CASSVEGDQETQYF
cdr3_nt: TGTGCCAGCAGCGTAGAAGGGGACCAAGAGACCCAGTACTTC

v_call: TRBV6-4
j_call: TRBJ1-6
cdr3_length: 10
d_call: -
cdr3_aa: CASRTAVYNF
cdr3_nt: TGTGCCAGCAGGACCGCCGTCTATAACTTT

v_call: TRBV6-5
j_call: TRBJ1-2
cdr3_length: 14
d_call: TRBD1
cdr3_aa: CASSVTGGVDGYTF
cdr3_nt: TGTGCCAGCAGTGTCACAGGGGGAGTAGATGGCTACACCTTC

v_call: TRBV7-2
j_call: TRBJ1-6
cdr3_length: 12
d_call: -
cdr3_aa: CASSLSKSPLHF
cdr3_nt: TGTGCCAGCAGCTTATCCAAATCACCCCTCCACTTT

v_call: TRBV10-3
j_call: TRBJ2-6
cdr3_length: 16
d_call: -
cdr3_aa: CAISAVAGSGANVLTF
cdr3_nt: TGTGCCATCAGTGCGGTAGCCGGGTCTGGGGCCAACGTCCTGACTTTC

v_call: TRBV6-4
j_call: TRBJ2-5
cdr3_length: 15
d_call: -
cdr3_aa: CAKQEVQLSRETQYF
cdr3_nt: TGTGCCAAACAAGAGGTGCAGCTCAGTCGAGAGACCCAGTACTTC

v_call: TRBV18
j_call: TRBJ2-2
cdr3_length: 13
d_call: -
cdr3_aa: CASSPPGIGELFF
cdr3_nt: TGTGCCAGCTCACCACCGGGCATCGGGGAGCTGTTTTTT

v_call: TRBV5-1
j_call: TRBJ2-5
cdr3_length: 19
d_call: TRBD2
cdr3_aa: CASSLRSSSGRAVGETQYF
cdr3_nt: TGCGCCAGCAGCTTGAGGTCCTCGAGCGGGAGGGCCGTTGGGGAGACCCAGTACTTC

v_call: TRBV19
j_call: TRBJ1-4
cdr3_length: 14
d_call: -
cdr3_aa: CASTPEGRWEKLFF
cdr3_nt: TGTGCCAGTACCCCGGAAGGACGGTGGGAAAAACTGTTTTTT

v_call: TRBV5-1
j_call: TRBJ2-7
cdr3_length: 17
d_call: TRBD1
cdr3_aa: CASSLEPGGLSSYEQYF
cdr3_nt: TGCGCCAGCAGCTTGGAGCCAGGGGGTCTAAGCTCCTACGAGCAGTACTTC

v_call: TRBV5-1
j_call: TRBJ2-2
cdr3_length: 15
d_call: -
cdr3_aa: CASSLYAGLSGELFF
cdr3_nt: TGCGCCAGCAGCTTGTACGCGGGACTCAGCGGGGAGCTGTTTTTT

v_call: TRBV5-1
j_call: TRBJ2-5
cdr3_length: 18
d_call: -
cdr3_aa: CASSLGGGGTGEQETQYF
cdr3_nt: TGCGCCAGCAGCTTGGGAGGGGGGGGAACGGGAGAACAAGAGACCCAGTACTTC